The T cell receptor beta chain described here comes from a study of quantifying T cell responses using KT2 cells. Overall study context: RNA was reverse transcribed with TCR alpha and beta constant-region primers.

Each cDNA got a UMI-containing oligo ligated at its 3' end. The first PCR ran 3 to 5 cycles with an equimolar RC1.1 and RC1.2 beta primer mix. Each CDR3 protein gets one entry after TCRdb re-called the UMI-ligation and nested PCR reads with MiXCR. In the table there are about 33,000 distinct CDR3 sequences, approximately 10% of which are singletons. KT2, a clone with a known TCR, was spiked into unfractionated PBMC. Fixed numbers of PBMC received varying amounts of KT2 cells. In regard to this clonotype: Its specificity is not known.

The CDR3 loop spans 13 amino acids. The V end lost 6 bases, the J end lost 3 bases, and 13 bases lay between the germline ends. Germline-derived CDR1 and CDR2 are DFQATT and SNEGSKA (reference sequence). Study outcomes and limitations: KT2 clone alpha and beta sequence counts scaled linearly with input KT2 cell number. KT2 sequences were detected down to about one KT2 cell per 100,000 PBMC.

The clonotype was recovered from a human donor. Sequencing was carried out using PBMCs spiked with cells of the T cell clone KT2. V gene TRBV20-1 combines with J gene TRBJ2-3; tentatively, D is TRBD2 (6 bases). CDR3 loop: CSAGEGTTDTQYF. For the CDR3, the DNA is TGCAGTGCCGGGGAAGGGACTACAGATACGCAGTATTTT.